This T cell receptor beta chain stems from a study of blood T cell repertoires in COVID-19. Trimming removed 0 bases from V and 5 bases from J; junction bases left unmatched: 2. This CDR3 is built from 15 residues. The germline CDR1 and CDR2 sequences are SGDLS and YYNGEE. Using immunoSEQ multiplex PCR, the repertoire was profiled, and TCRdb retains in-frame clones only, with some absent. The sample includes under 350,000 clones, 85% to 90% of them seen just once. Participant ages covered roughly 18 to 89 years across around 25 US areas. Participants had their cohort set by participant-reported clinical history. For recovered donors of Cohort 3, there were two negative PCRs, clearance, or symptom resolution.

The chain recombines TRBV9 with TRBJ2-2; TRBD2 agrees at 9 bases. The sequenced sample consisted of PBMCs or T cells enriched from blood (not recorded which). The receptor was isolated from a woman in her fifties or sixties who had recovered from COVID-19. CDR3 region: CASSVGLAETGELFF. CDR3 DNA: TGTGCCAGCAGCGTAGGACTAGCGGAAACCGGGGAGCTGTTTTTT.